A single sample is the source of the 14 T cell receptor beta chains below, sequenced in a study of blood T cell repertoires in COVID-19. Only in-frame clones appear in the TCRdb table, and some are missing; sequencing was by immunoSEQ multiplex PCR. The sample records more than 300,000 clones, 89% being singletons. Sequenced input: PBMCs or T cells enriched from blood (not recorded which). The receptor set was obtained from a woman aged 25 to 39 who had recovered from COVID-19.

The chain employs TRBV13 and TRBJ1-3; the D is unclear. The V gene's germline CDR1 is PRHDT and CDR2 FYEKMQ (reference sequence). V lost 6 bases, J lost 7 bases, and 13 bases lay in between. The CDR3 is 13 residues long. CDR3 bases: TGTGCCAGCAGTTACGGTTCTGCGAACACCATATATTTT. It translates to CASSYGSANTIYF.

CDR3 region: CSAQPGQGNTIYF. Here the CDR3 DNA reads TGCAGCGCTCAACCTGGACAGGGAAACACCATATATTTT. The chain couples TRBV29-1 to TRBJ1-3, with D possibly matching TRBD1 (6 bases). Germline V gives CDR1 SQVTM, CDR2 ANQGSEA. V lost 7 bases to trimming and J lost 4 bases, with 14 bases between them. The CDR3 is 13 residues long.

The rearrangement links TRBV3-1 (or the pseudogene TRBV3-2) to TRBJ2-7, with 11 bases identical to TRBD2. V shed 8 bases, J shed 3 bases, and the junction held 9 bases outside the gene matches. The CDR3 covers 15 residues. CDR1 and CDR2 from the germline V gene are LGHDT and YNNKEL (reference sequence). CDR3 bases: TGTGCCAGCTCCCTAGCGGGAGGAGGGTTCTACGAGCAGTACTTC. Translation: CASSLAGGGFYEQYF.

The V and J genes are TRBV29-1 and TRBJ2-1; 10 nucleotides align to TRBD2. Germline V lookup: CDR1 SQVTM, CDR2 ANQGSEA. The V gene end was trimmed by 5 bases and the J gene end by 14 bases; junction bases not matched to a gene: 12. CDR3 length: 13 residues. The CDR3 protein is CSVLESSGLAEFF. The CDR3 region has the DNA TGCAGCGTTTTGGAATCCTCTGGACTAGCGGAGTTCTTC.

The chain carries TRBV24-1 and TRBJ1-2; D is perhaps TRBD1 (5 bases). CDR3 length: 13 residues. Germline CDR1 KGHDR, CDR2 SFDVKD. V was cut by 5 bases and J by 4 bases, with 10 bases left in between. CDR3 nucleotide sequence: TGTGCCACCAGTGTACGGCAGGGCTATGGCTACACCTTC. This sequence encodes CATSVRQGYGYTF.

Written as DNA, the CDR3 is TGTGCCAGCAGTTCACGGGTAGGTAATGAGCAGTTCTTC. As protein: CASSSRVGNEQFF. The genes are TRBV12-3 or TRBV12-4 and TRBJ2-1; the D is unclear. CDR3 length: 13 residues. V was trimmed by 4 bases and J by 7 bases, leaving 11 bases between them.

The V and J genes are TRBV28 and TRBJ2-1; D possibly corresponds to TRBD2 (6 bases). CDR3 length: 16 amino acids. The V and J ends lost 3 bases and 2 bases respectively, with 14 bases between them. Germline CDR1 is MDHEN and CDR2 is SYDVKM. As DNA, the CDR3 is TGTGCCAGCAGTTTTATCCGGACTACCGCCTACAATGAGCAGTTCTTC. Residues: CASSFIRTTAYNEQFF.

As DNA, the CDR3 is TGCGCCAGCTCTAGACAGGGAGATACTGAAGCTTTCTTT. This gives the protein CASSRQGDTEAFF. The chain carries TRBV10-2 and TRBJ1-1; 7 nucleotides align to TRBD1. The trim removed 8 bases at V and 5 bases at J, leaving 8 bases unmatched. The germline CDR1 and CDR2 sequences are WSHSY and SAAADI. The CDR3 totals 13 residues.

Of note for this clone: This CDR3 is also generated by other DNA sequences in the sample. The chain couples TRBV7-2 to TRBJ2-7, with TRBD1 as a possible D gene (6 bases). This CDR3 comprises 14 residues. Germline V gene data show CDR1 as SGHTA and CDR2 as FQGNSA. V was clipped by 0 bases and J by 4 bases, with 10 bases between them. As DNA, the CDR3 is TGTGCCAGCAGCTTAGCTCAGGGGCCATACGAGCAGTACTTC. Its protein is CASSLAQGPYEQYF.

CDR3 bases: TGTGCCAGCAGTATGATAGGAGGGAGTTTTGATACGCAGTATTTT. As protein: CASSMIGGSFDTQYF. The rearrangement uses TRBV27 and TRBJ2-3, with D perhaps matching TRBD2 (6 bases). The CDR3 consists of 15 residues. Trimming pared 5 bases from V and 6 bases from J, leaving 18 bases between. Germline V gene data show CDR1 as MNHEY and CDR2 as SMNVEV (reference sequence).

The chain carries TRBV19 and TRBJ1-4, with 9 bases that match TRBD1. The CDR3 is made up of 15 amino acids. CDR1 is LNHDA, CDR2 SQIVND, per germline (reference sequence). With V trimmed by 8 bases and J by 5 bases, 9 bases remained unmatched. CDR3 sequence: CASQEAGQGNEKLFF. DNA for the CDR3: TGTGCCAGTCAAGAGGCCGGACAGGGGAATGAAAAACTGTTTTTT.

As DNA, the CDR3 is TGCGCCAGCAGCTCCCTGGGAATAGCGGGAGGAGGAGAGACCCAGTACTTC. It specifies CASSSLGIAGGGETQYF. The chain links TRBV5-1 to TRBJ2-5; 10 bases align to TRBD2. Germline CDR1 and CDR2: SGHRS and YFSETQ. V was clipped by 3 bases and J by 4 bases; unmatched bases: 12. There are 17 residues in the CDR3.

The chain's CDR3 is CASREDSTNTGELFF. CDR3 DNA: TGTGCCAGTCGAGAGGACAGCACGAACACCGGGGAGCTGTTTTTT. This chain uses TRBV11-3 with TRBJ2-2, with a tentative D call TRBD1 (6 bases). The CDR3 sequence is 15 residues long. With 9 bases removed from V and 0 bases from J, the gap between germline ends came to 14 bases. Germline V gives CDR1 SGHNT, CDR2 YENEEA.

The chain has TRBV18 and TRBJ2-5, with 7 bases matching TRBD1. V gave up 1 base and J gave up 3 bases; unmatched junction bases: 2. Germline V gene data show CDR1 as KGHSH and CDR2 as LQKENI. This CDR3 spans 14 amino acids. The CDR3, as DNA: TGTGCCAGCTCACCACAGGGGGCTGAAGAGACCCAGTACTTC. Translation gives CASSPQGAEETQYF.